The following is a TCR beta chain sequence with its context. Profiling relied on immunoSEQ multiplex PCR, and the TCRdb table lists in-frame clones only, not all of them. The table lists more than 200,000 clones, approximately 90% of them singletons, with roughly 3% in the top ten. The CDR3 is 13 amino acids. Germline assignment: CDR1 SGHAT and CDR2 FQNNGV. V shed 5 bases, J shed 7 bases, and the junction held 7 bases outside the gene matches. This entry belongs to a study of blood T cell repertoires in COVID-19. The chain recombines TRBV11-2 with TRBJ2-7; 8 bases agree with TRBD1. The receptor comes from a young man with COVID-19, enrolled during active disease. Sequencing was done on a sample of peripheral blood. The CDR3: CASSVGTGFEQYF. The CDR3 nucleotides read TGTGCCAGCAGCGTTGGGACAGGTTTTGAGCAGTACTTC. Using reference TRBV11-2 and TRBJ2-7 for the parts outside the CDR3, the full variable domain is EAGVAQSPRYKIIEKRQSVAFWCNPISGHATLYWYQQILGQGPKLLIQFQNNGVVDDSQLPKDRFSAERLKGVDSTLKIQPAKLEDSAVYLCASSVGTGFEQYFGPGTRLTVT.